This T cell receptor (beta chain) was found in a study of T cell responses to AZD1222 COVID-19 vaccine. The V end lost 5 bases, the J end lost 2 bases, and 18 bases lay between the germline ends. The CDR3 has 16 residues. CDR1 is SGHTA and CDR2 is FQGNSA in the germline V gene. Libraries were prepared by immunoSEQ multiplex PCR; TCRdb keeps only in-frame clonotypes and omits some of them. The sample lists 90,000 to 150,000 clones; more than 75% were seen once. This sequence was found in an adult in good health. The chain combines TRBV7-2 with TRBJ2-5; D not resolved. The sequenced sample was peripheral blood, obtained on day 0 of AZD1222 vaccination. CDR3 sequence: CASSALLDVWQETQYF. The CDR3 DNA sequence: TGTGCCAGCAGCGCCCTCTTGGACGTTTGGCAAGAGACCCAGTACTTC.